This TCR beta chain was obtained from a study of T cell responses to AZD1222 COVID-19 vaccine. Study at large: Both about-4-week and about-12-week second-dose recipients were combined. The study's findings and limits: Most donors were white British, females outnumbered males, and clonal diversity was possibly underestimated. Repertoire sampling happened only post peak T cell response. Spike-specific TCR breadth and depth grew following two AZD1222 doses.

V lost 0 bases, J lost 4 bases, and 6 bases lay in between. The CDR3 is 13 amino acids. Germline V lookup: CDR1 LGHNA, CDR2 YNFKEQ. As for this clone: No antigen is known for it.

Sequencing used immunoSEQ multiplex PCR; TCRdb keeps in-frame clones, though not all of them. The data contain some 120,000 clones, about 92% of them singletons. The sample here was peripheral blood, taken on day 0 of AZD1222 vaccination. This chain joins TRBV4-2 and TRBJ1-2; D is unclear. The TCR was taken from an adult in good health. The DNA for the CDR3 is TGTGCCAGCAGCCAAGATCACAGCTATGGCTACACCTTC. It translates to CASSQDHSYGYTF.